This TCR beta chain was sequenced for a study of CD8+ T cells in alopecia areata. Across the study: Treated individuals took tofacitinib by mouth, 5 to 10 mg twice daily. Overall study results and limits: Sequences from scalp samples also cover resident alphabeta T cells of normal skin. Uncertainty remains about how baseline CD8+ expansion links to response, with one nonresponder.

As to treatment: oral pan-JAK inhibitor, 5-10 mg twice daily. From alopecia areata patients, lesional scalp punch biopsies and peripheral blood were collected. Extraction and reverse transcription of RNA yielded cDNA as the sequencing template. Only in-frame clones appear in the TCRdb table, and some are missing; sequencing was by immunoSEQ multiplex PCR. The sample has approximately 140,000 clones, roughly 86% seen once. With respect to this clone: Its antigen is unidentified.

With 4 bases clipped from V and 4 bases from J, the junction kept 16 bases outside the gene matches. The CDR3 is made up of 17 amino acids. Germline V CDR1 and CDR2: SGDLS, YYNGEE. The material sequenced was CD8+ T cells sorted from blood, taken at week 4, from a patient treated with tofacitinib. This TCR derives from a human donor with alopecia areata. The chain employs TRBV9 and TRBJ1-2, with TRBD1 matching 7 bases. CDR3 nucleotide sequence: TGTGCCAGCAGCCCGCACCCCGACAGGGTCTTAGCCTATGGCTACACCTTC. This sequence encodes CASSPHPDRVLAYGYTF. The entire variable domain, with the rest obtained from reference TRBV9 and TRBJ1-2, is as follows: DSGVTQTPKHLITATGQRVTLRCSPRSGDLSVYWYQQSLDQGLQFLIQYYNGEERAKGNILERFSAQQFPDLHSELNLSSLELGDSALYFCASSPHPDRVLAYGYTFGSGTRLTVV.